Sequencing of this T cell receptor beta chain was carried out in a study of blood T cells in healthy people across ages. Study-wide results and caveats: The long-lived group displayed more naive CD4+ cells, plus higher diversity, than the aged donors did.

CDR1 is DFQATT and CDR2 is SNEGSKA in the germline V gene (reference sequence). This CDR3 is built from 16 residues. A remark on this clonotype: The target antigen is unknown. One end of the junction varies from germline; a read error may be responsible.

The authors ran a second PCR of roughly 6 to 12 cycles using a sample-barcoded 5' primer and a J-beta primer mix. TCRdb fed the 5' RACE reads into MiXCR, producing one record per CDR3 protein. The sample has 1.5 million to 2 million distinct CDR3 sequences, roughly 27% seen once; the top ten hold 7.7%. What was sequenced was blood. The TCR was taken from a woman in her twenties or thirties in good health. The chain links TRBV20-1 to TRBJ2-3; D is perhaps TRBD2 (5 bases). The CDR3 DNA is TGCAGTGTTAGAGGGCGACCCGGGGAGAGCACAGATACGCAGTATTTT. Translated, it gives CSVRGRPGESTDTQYF.